This TCR beta chain was recovered during a study of OX40 agonist ivuxolimab in advanced cancers. Trimming cost V 3 bases and J 1 base; bases outside gene matches: 3. The CDR3 length is 15 residues. CDR1 SGDLS and CDR2 YYNGEE come from the germline V gene. Using immunoSEQ multiplex PCR, the repertoire was profiled, and TCRdb retains in-frame clones only, with some absent. The data contain 35,000 to 55,000 clones, 80% to 90% of them singletons. The chain recombines TRBV9 with TRBJ2-2, with 7 bases aligning to TRBD1. The receptor comes from an adult with an advanced solid tumor such as melanoma, head and neck, liver or kidney cancer. The material sequenced was CD4+ or CD8+ T cells sorted from blood, taken in a trial of the OX40 agonist ivuxolimab. CDR3 in DNA: TGTGCCAGCAGCGCAGGGGGTGTGAACACCGGGGAGCTGTTTTTT. Translating gives CASSAGGVNTGELFF. The variable domain in full, completed from reference TRBV9 and TRBJ2-2, reads DSGVTQTPKHLITATGQRVTLRCSPRSGDLSVYWYQQSLDQGLQFLIQYYNGEERAKGNILERFSAQQFPDLHSELNLSSLELGDSALYFCASSAGGVNTGELFFGEGSRLTVL.